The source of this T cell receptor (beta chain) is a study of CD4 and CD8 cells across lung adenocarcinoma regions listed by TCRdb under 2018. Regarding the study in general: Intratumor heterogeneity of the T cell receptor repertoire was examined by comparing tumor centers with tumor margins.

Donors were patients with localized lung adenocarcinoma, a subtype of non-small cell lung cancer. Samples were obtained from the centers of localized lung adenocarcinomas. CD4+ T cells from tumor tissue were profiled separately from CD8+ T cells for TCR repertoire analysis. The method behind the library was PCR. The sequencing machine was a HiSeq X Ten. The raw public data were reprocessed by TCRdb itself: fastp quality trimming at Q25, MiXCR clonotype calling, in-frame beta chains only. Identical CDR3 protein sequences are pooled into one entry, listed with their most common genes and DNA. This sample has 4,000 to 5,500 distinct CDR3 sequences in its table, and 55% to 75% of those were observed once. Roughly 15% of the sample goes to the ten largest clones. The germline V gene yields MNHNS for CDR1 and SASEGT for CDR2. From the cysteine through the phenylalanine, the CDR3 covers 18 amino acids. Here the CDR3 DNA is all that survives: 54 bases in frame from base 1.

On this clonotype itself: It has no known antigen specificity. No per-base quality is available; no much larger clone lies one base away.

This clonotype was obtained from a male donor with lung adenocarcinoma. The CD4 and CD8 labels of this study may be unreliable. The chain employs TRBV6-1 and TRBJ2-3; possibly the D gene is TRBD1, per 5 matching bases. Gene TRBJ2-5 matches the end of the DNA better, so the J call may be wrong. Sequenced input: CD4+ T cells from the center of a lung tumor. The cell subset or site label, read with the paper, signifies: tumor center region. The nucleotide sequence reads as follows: TGTGCCAGCAAGCGTGGTGGGGCAGGAAGAATTATGCAAGAGACCCAGTACTTC. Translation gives CASKRGGAGRIMQETQYF.